This TCR beta chain came from a study of blood T cell repertoires in COVID-19. As for the study in general: Samples came from the United States, Italy and Spain, spanning acute and convalescent COVID-19. T cells, B-cell-depleted T cells, or PBMCs supplied cDNA or gDNA.

V was clipped by 1 base and J by 4 bases; unmatched bases: 8. CDR3 length: 16 amino acids. Germline values: CDR1 LGHDT, CDR2 YNNKEL (reference sequence). Original processing notes: From reference gene primer amplification, estimates of nucleated cell counts were derived. The repertoire was sequenced with immunoSEQ multiplex PCR; TCRdb's copy has only in-frame clones and lacks some. D and trimming were read from the DNA, whereas the V and J calls and clone size are those reported in that table. This table holds under 85,000 clones, 60% to 80% found once. The TCR was taken from a human donor in a cohort sampled during active COVID-19. Specimen: peripheral blood. The genes are TRBV3-1 (or the pseudogene TRBV3-2) and TRBJ1-1; 8 bases line up with TRBD1. The CDR3 loop reads CASSQVRTGLSTEAFF. CDR3 nucleotide sequence: TGTGCCAGCAGCCAAGTTAGGACAGGGTTGAGCACTGAAGCTTTCTTT.